A selection of T cell receptor beta chains follows, all from one sample in a study of blood T cell repertoires in COVID-19. Measured with immunoSEQ multiplex PCR; TCRdb has only the in-frame clones, and not every one. Seen here are about 170,000 clones, around nine tenths observed once, and the top ten hold 3.7%. The specimen was peripheral blood. Receptors were obtained from a man between 18 and 29 years old with active or convalescent COVID-19. Each CDR3 is given without its conserved first and last residue.

v_gene	len	CDR3aa
TRBV11-3	11	ASSRQGYNEQF
TRBV5-1	13	ASSLLSGTSFEQY
TRBV2	13	ASNRDRGSGNTIY
TRBV25-1	11	ASSENRAYGYT
TRBV19	12	ASSAETGSYEQY
TRBV5-1	12	ASSLQGTNTEAF
TRBV5-5	15	ASSLEITSGRLHEQY
TRBV28	9	ASRETGGAF
TRBV5-1	13	ASSPWTGDPGELF
TRBV18	13	ASSHPGGAQETQY
TRBV30	14	AWSVLASGSTDTQY
TRBV7-9	13	ASSRPGTGRTEAF
TRBV7-9	15	ASSPNDRAQMNTEAF
TRBV19	11	ASSIQGNTEAF
TRBV28	12	ASSPTGDNSPLH
TRBV4-1	11	ASSQTGGVTQY
TRBV10-2	10	ASSATYNEQF
TRBV29-1	10	SVAAGGYEQY
TRBV27	14	ASRSREGETNEKLF
TRBV3-1/TRBV3-2	12	ASSPTGGFSPLH
TRBV5-4	12	ASSSGQVNTEAF
TRBV5-6	14	ASSLGVRMGNQPQH
TRBV6-5	8	ASRGEKLF
TRBV28	12	ASSPQGAGYIQY
TRBV7-8	11	ASSPEDQETQY
TRBV7-2	16	ASSLRTSGGATYNEQF
TRBV6-5	10	ASRMTGDEQY
TRBV20-1	11	SASGSHTDTQY
TRBV5-4	13	ASSLGGSLQETQY
TRBV19	13	ASSIEAGFKNIQY
TRBV11-2	13	ASSSWTGPNTEAF